What follows are 32 T cell receptor beta chains derived from one specimen sequenced in a study of molecular identifiers for immune sequencing clone quantification. TCRdb processed the PCR reads anew with MiXCR; each CDR3 protein has one entry. The sample has approximately 590,000 distinct CDR3 sequences; about 25% are singletons. Sequenced input: naive CD8+ T cells from blood, with Jurkat cell RNA spiked in. Subset here: FACS-sorted CD8+CD4-CCR7+CD45RA+ naive T cells. The receptor source for this set is a human donor in good health. Some libraries in this study had Jurkat cell RNA spiked in.

The chain couples TRBV12-3 or TRBV12-4 to TRBJ2-5; 12 bases fit TRBD1. The junction had 14 bases not matched to a gene; V was cut back by 4 bases and J by 2 bases. This CDR3 has 19 residues. CDR3 coding DNA: TGTGCCAGCAGTTCTCCTCACCGGGACAGGGGGCGTCAACAAGAGACCCAGTACTTC. It codes for CASSSPHRDRGRQQETQYF.

The table lists this clonotype with a few counts. The chain joins TRBV9 to TRBJ1-2; 8 bases agree with TRBD1. This CDR3 contains 16 residues. V was clipped by 0 bases and J by 2 bases; unmatched bases: 6. Germline V gene data show CDR1 as SGDLS and CDR2 as YYNGEE. In DNA, the CDR3 is TGTGCCAGCAGCGTAGACCCACAGGGGGGAAACTATGGCTACACCTTC. It is translated as CASSVDPQGGNYGYTF.

With respect to this clonotype: This sequence may be a read error, since a much larger clone differs from it by one base. The conserved phenylalanine or tryptophan is not found at the CDR3 terminus, so this likely reflects a read error. This chain links TRBV7-6 with TRBJ1-1; no clear D. With 5 bases removed from V and 5 bases from J, the gap between germline ends came to 9 bases. The CDR3 totals 12 residues. CDR1 is SGHVS and CDR2 is FNYEAQ in the germline V gene. The CDR3 sequence: CASSPLVTEAFS. CDR3 nucleotides: TGTGCCAGCAGCCCGCTCGTAACTGAAGCTTTCTCT.

A few counts support this clonotype. J is TRBJ2-7 and V is TRBV5-4; no reliable D call. Germline lookup yields CDR1 SGHNT and CDR2 YYREEE (reference sequence). V gave up 0 bases and J gave up 3 bases, with 7 bases separating them. The CDR3 is 13 residues long. The CDR3 region has the DNA TGTGCCAGCAGCTTGGCTTCCAACTACGAGCAGTACTTC. Its protein product is CASSLASNYEQYF.

In this sample, this clonotype turned up many times. V gene TRBV7-9 combines with J gene TRBJ2-7, with TRBD2 matching over 11 bases. Germline CDR1 is SEHNR and CDR2 is FQNEAQ (reference sequence). The CDR3 is made up of 14 amino acids. The V gene end was trimmed by 0 bases and the J gene end by 6 bases; junction bases not matched to a gene: 1. CDR3 sequence reads: CASSLALAGVEQYF. CDR3 bases: TGTGCCAGCAGCTTAGCACTAGCGGGGGTCGAGCAGTACTTC.

J is TRBJ2-5 and V is TRBV4-1, with TRBD2 matching 7 bases. CDR1 and CDR2 from the germline V gene are MGHRA and YSYEKL. V dropped 3 bases and J dropped 2; count of bases not matched to a gene: 18. The length of the CDR3 is 19 residues. The CDR3 DNA is TGCGCCAGCAGCCAGACCGCGGTAGGACGGACTAGTCTGCAAGAGACCCAGTACTTC. This codes for CASSQTAVGRTSLQETQYF.

The chain carries TRBV30 and TRBJ2-7, with D hard to call. The CDR3 sequence is 13 residues long. CDR1 and CDR2 (germline): GTSNPN, SVGIG (reference sequence). Trimming removed 0 bases from V and 7 bases from J, with 13 bases in between. The CDR3, as DNA: TGTGCCTGGAGTGTTGGTGGGAACCCGGAGCAGTACTTC. It translates to CAWSVGGNPEQYF. Based on the CDR3 plus reference TRBV30 and TRBJ2-7, the full variable domain is SQTIHQWPATLVQPVGSPLSLECTVEGTSNPNLYWYRQAAGRGLQLLFYSVGIGQISSEVPQNLSASRPQDRQFILSSKKLLLSDSGFYLCAWSVGGNPEQYFGPGTRLTVT.

Points on this clonotype: One base away lies a much larger clone, so this may be a sequencing read error. The chain uses TRBV4-2 and TRBJ2-1; D remains unclear. The CDR3 extends over 17 amino acids. Between the trimmed V and J ends, which lost 0 bases and 6 bases, there was a span of 18 bases. Per the germline V gene, CDR1 is LGHNA and CDR2 is YNFKEQ. The CDR3 bases are TGTGCCAGCAGCCAAGAAGGGCAAGGACCGAGCTTCAATGAGCAGTTCTTC. Amino acid sequence: CASSQEGQGPSFNEQFF.

This clonotype was detected a few times. This chain links TRBV6-2 or TRBV6-3 with TRBJ2-3; 7 bases match TRBD2. The V gene's germline CDR1 is MNHEY and CDR2 SVGEGT. This CDR3 region has 15 residues. V gave up 2 bases and J gave up 2 bases; unmatched junction bases: 4. CDR3 sequence (DNA): TGTGCCAGCAGTTACGGGGCGGGGGTCACAGATACGCAGTATTTT. Protein: CASSYGAGVTDTQYF.

The CDR3 reads CASRAGTGSGANVLTF. The DNA for the CDR3 is TGTGCCAGCAGGGCCGGGACAGGGAGCGGGGCCAACGTCCTGACTTTC. This sequence joins TRBV5-4 and TRBJ2-6; the match to TRBD1 covers 9 bases. This CDR3 comprises 16 residues. V lost 5 bases and J lost 4; bases outside the gene matches: 7. Per germline, CDR1 SGHNT and CDR2 YYREEE (reference sequence).

This clonotype was detected once. V gene TRBV27 combines with J gene TRBJ2-3; weak D call: TRBD2 (5 bases). The V gene's germline CDR1 is MNHEY and CDR2 SMNVEV (reference sequence). Trimming cost V 2 bases and J 4 bases, with 13 bases left between them. The CDR3 sequence is 15 residues long. The CDR3 DNA follows: TGTGCCAGCAGTTTACACCCGGGAAGGGCAGATACGCAGTATTTT. Protein sequence: CASSLHPGRADTQYF.

There are a few counts of this clonotype. The chain links TRBV12-3 or TRBV12-4 to TRBJ1-5; D is unresolved. The CDR3 length is 16 residues. Trimming shortened V by 3 bases and J by 0 bases, and 12 bases separated the two germline ends. The CDR3 spells CASSLSPGGSNQPQHF. CDR3 nucleotides: TGTGCCAGCAGTTTGAGTCCGGGAGGTAGCAATCAGCCCCAGCATTTT.

The table lists this clonotype with a count of one. No conserved phenylalanine or tryptophan is present at the end of the CDR3, so a read error is the likely explanation. This chain uses TRBV20-1 with TRBJ2-4; D perhaps matches TRBD1 (5 bases). The CDR3 is made up of 15 amino acids. CDR1 is DFQATT and CDR2 is SNEGSKA in the germline V gene (reference sequence). In DNA, the CDR3 is TGCAGTGCTAGACCCATCCAGGGTAGTGTAAACTTTCAGTACCTC. Amino acids: CSARPIQGSVNFQYL.

This sequence joins TRBV12-3 or TRBV12-4 and TRBJ2-2; 15 bases agree with TRBD2. J gave up 5 bases and V 4 bases, and 5 bases lay outside the gene matches. The CDR3 has 17 amino acids. The CDR3 sequence is CASSSGLAGGPTGELFF. Written as DNA, the CDR3 is TGTGCCAGCAGTTCGGGACTAGCGGGGGGACCGACCGGGGAGCTGTTTTTT.

A few counts support this clonotype. CDR3: CASSLSAGGLSYEQYF. The CDR3 nucleotides are TGTGCCAGCAGTTTATCGGCCGGCGGCCTCTCCTACGAGCAGTACTTC. This rearrangement joins TRBV27 to TRBJ2-7, with no clear D. The length of the CDR3 is 16 residues. Germline V gene sequence: CDR1 MNHEY, CDR2 SMNVEV (reference sequence). V was shortened by 0 bases and J by 0 bases, with 12 bases between the two germline ends.

Many counts were recorded for this clonotype. The chain couples TRBV15 to TRBJ1-4; a weak D match, TRBD1 (6 bases). The V and J ends lost 8 bases and 5 bases respectively, with 18 bases between them. The CDR3 loop spans 15 amino acids. Germline V gives CDR1 LNHNV, CDR2 YYDKDF (reference sequence). The CDR3 nucleotides read TGTGCCACCCGTAATTCGCGGGGGGCCAATGAAAAACTGTTTTTT. Protein sequence: CATRNSRGANEKLFF.

This clonotype came up once. A read error is possible here, since a much larger clone lies one base away. CDR3 sequence reads: CGARGGQGETLEFF. Here the CDR3 DNA reads TGCGGTGCTAGAGGCGGACAGGGGGAAACCCTAGAGTTCTTC. The J gene is TRBJ2-1, the V gene TRBV20-1; 10 nucleotides line up with TRBD1. This CDR3 spans 14 amino acids. Germline CDR1 is DFQATT and CDR2 is SNEGSKA (reference sequence).

The chain has TRBV7-9 and TRBJ1-1, with D unresolved. Germline V gene sequence: CDR1 SEHNR, CDR2 FQNEAQ (reference sequence). This CDR3 contains 11 residues. Between the trimmed V and J ends, which lost 2 bases and 11 bases, there was a span of 9 bases. CDR3 residues: CASSLSAAAFF. CDR3 coding DNA: TGTGCCAGCAGCTTAAGTGCTGCCGCTTTCTTT.

V and J are TRBV4-3 and TRBJ2-1, with TRBD2 matching 8 bases. The length of the CDR3 is 19 residues. Germline-derived CDR1 and CDR2 are LGHNA and YSLEER. The junction had 15 bases not matched to a gene; V was cut back by 0 bases and J by 5 bases. The CDR3 loop reads CASSQDPPKAGGPDNEQFF. The CDR3 bases are TGCGCCAGCAGCCAAGATCCTCCAAAGGCGGGGGGTCCTGACAATGAGCAGTTCTTC.

The chain has TRBV11-2 and TRBJ2-1; TRBD1 might be the D (5 bases). The CDR3 has 14 residues. V lost 0 bases to trimming and J lost 13 bases, with 16 bases between them. CDR1 is SGHAT and CDR2 is FQNNGV in the germline V gene. The CDR3 nucleotides are TGTGCCAGCAGCTTAGAAGGGGTATCGGACGTACAGTTCTTC. Amino acid sequence: CASSLEGVSDVQFF.

This clonotype occurred once. In this CDR3 the conserved last residue, phenylalanine or tryptophan, is missing, so a read error is likely. The rearrangement links TRBV27 to TRBJ2-3, with a weak D call TRBD1 (6 bases). The DNA end lines up better with TRBJ1-5; the J call may be wrong. The length of the CDR3 is 16 residues. Germline V lookup: CDR1 MNHEY, CDR2 SMNVEV (reference sequence). This chain's CDR3 is CASRQIFSGGADTQHL. The CDR3 DNA is TGTGCCAGCAGGCAAATCTTTAGCGGGGGGGCAGATACGCAGCATCTT.

V gene TRBV5-1 combines with J gene TRBJ1-1; TRBD1 matches at 7 bases. The germline CDR1 and CDR2 sequences are SGHRS and YFSETQ. The CDR3 sequence is 13 residues long. Germline trimming cut 9 bases from V and 8 bases from J; bases unmatched to any gene: 13. CDR3 sequence (DNA): TGCGCCAATAACTCCGAGACAGGGACCGAAGCTTTCTTT. Protein product: CANNSETGTEAFF.

The J gene is TRBJ2-3, the V gene TRBV19; D possibly corresponds to TRBD1 (5 bases). The CDR3 spans 14 residues. V was cut by 5 bases and J by 6 bases, with 15 bases left in between. Looked up from germline, CDR1 is LNHDA and CDR2 is SQIVND (reference sequence). This chain's CDR3 is CASSPTPRVDTQYF. CDR3 nucleotides: TGTGCCAGTAGTCCCACGCCCAGGGTCGATACGCAGTATTTT.

This clonotype was counted at least ten times. The V call is TRBV5-4, the J call TRBJ2-7, with D unresolved. The CDR3 sequence is 11 residues long. V was cut by 0 bases and J by 5 bases, with 3 bases left in between. Germline V gene sequence: CDR1 SGHNT, CDR2 YYREEE (reference sequence). The CDR3 reads CASSLGNEQYF. For the CDR3, the DNA is TGTGCCAGCAGCTTGGGGAACGAGCAGTACTTC.

The rearrangement joins TRBV19 to TRBJ2-5; 8 nucleotides agree with TRBD2. Germline V lookup: CDR1 LNHDA, CDR2 SQIVND (reference sequence). J lost 9 bases, V lost 3 bases, and 12 bases had no gene match. CDR3 length: 15 amino acids. CDR3 bases: TGTGCCAGTAGTATTGGGAGCGGGAGTCTTGAGGCCCAGTACTTC. It codes for CASSIGSGSLEAQYF.

V is TRBV2 and J is TRBJ2-5; 8 bases map to TRBD1. CDR3 length equals 15 residues. J gave up 5 bases and V 4 bases, and 9 bases lay outside the gene matches. CDR1 is SNHLY and CDR2 is FYNNEI in the germline V gene. CDR3 bases: TGTGCCAGCAGTGGGAGGACAGGGATGGTGGAGACCCAGTACTTC. This sequence encodes CASSGRTGMVETQYF.

As to this clonotype: A read error is likely, as this CDR3 ends without the conserved phenylalanine or tryptophan. This rearrangement joins TRBV20-1 to TRBJ2-1; TRBD2 matches at 12 bases. There are 16 residues in the CDR3. Germline loops: CDR1 DFQATT, CDR2 SNEGSKA (reference sequence). V shed 3 bases, J shed 1 base, and the junction held 4 bases outside the gene matches. The CDR3 loop is CSASATSGRSYNEQFY. The CDR3, as DNA: TGCAGTGCTAGTGCGACTAGCGGGAGATCCTACAATGAGCAGTTCTAC.

On this clonotype: This may come from a read error, since a much larger clone is one base off. This likely comes from a read error, as the CDR3 has no conserved phenylalanine or tryptophan at its end. The rearrangement uses TRBV4-3 and TRBJ1-1; 7 nucleotides match TRBD1. The CDR3 spans 17 residues. The germline CDR1 and CDR2 sequences are LGHNA and YSLEER. With 0 bases clipped from V and 1 base from J, the junction kept 8 bases outside the gene matches. This CDR3 is CASSQDRLGQTNTEAFS. The CDR3 bases are TGCGCCAGCAGCCAAGATCGGCTGGGACAGACGAACACTGAAGCTTTCTCT.

This clonotype was recorded at least ten times. The chain links TRBV5-6 to TRBJ1-1; D is undetermined. CDR3 length equals 12 residues. Germline V gene lookup returns CDR1 SGHDT and CDR2 YYEEEE. The V and J ends lost 0 bases and 3 bases respectively, with 3 bases between them. The CDR3 bases are TGTGCCAGCAGCTTGGTGCACACTGAAGCTTTCTTT. As protein: CASSLVHTEAFF.

This clonotype was counted ten times or more. This rearrangement joins TRBV12-3 or TRBV12-4 to TRBJ1-1; a weak D match, TRBD1 (6 bases). Trimming took 3 bases from V and 6 from J, leaving 14 bases between them. This CDR3 contains 14 residues. This chain's CDR3 is CASSFTGLSAEAFF. CDR3 nucleotide sequence: TGTGCCAGCAGTTTCACAGGGTTGTCGGCTGAAGCTTTCTTT.

V gene TRBV29-1 combines with J gene TRBJ1-2, with D tentatively TRBD1 (6 bases). Germline loops: CDR1 SQVTM, CDR2 ANQGSEA. The CDR3 covers 15 residues. V lost 3 bases, J lost 4 bases, and 18 bases lay in between. CDR3 region: CSVDVMTGLSYGYTF. The CDR3 coding sequence is TGCAGCGTTGACGTGATGACAGGCCTCTCCTATGGCTACACCTTC.

This clonotype occurred many times. The V and J genes are TRBV5-1 and TRBJ1-1, with D tentatively TRBD1 (6 bases). This CDR3 spans 14 amino acids. Trimming shortened V by 4 bases and J by 4 bases, and 14 bases separated the two germline ends. The germline V gene encodes CDR1 SGHRS and CDR2 YFSETQ. CDR3 in amino acids: CASSDGTSLTEAFF. In nucleotides, the CDR3 is TGCGCCAGCAGCGACGGGACAAGTCTCACTGAAGCTTTCTTT.